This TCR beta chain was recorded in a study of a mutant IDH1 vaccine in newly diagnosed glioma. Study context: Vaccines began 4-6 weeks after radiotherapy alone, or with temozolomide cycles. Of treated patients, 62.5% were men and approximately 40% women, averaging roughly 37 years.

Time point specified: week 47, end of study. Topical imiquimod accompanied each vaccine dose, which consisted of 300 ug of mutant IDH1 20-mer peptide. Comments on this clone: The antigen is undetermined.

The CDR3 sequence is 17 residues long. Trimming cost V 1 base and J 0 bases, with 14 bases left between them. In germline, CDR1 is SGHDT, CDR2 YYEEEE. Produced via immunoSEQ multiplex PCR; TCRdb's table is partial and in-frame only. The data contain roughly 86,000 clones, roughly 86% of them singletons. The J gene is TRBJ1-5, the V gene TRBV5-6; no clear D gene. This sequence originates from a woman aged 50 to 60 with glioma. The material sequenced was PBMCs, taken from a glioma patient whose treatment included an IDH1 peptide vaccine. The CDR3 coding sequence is TGTGCCAGCAGCTTGACCGCCGGGAGGGATAGCAATCAGCCCCAGCATTTT. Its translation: CASSLTAGRDSNQPQHF.